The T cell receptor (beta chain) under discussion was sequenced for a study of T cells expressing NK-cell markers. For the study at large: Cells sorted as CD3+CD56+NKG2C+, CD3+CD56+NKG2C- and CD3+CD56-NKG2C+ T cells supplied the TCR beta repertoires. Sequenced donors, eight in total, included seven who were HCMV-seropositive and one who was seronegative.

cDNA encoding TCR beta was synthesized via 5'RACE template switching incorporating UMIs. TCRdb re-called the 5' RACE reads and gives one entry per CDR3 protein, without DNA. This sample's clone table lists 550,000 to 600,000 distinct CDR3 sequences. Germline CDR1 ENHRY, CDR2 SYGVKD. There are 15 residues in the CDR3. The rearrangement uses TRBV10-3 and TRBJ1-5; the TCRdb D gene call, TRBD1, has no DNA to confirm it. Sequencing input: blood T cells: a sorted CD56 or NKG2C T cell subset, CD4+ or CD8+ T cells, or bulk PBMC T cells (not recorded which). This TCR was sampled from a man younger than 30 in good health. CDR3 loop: CAISEGQYSNQPQHF.